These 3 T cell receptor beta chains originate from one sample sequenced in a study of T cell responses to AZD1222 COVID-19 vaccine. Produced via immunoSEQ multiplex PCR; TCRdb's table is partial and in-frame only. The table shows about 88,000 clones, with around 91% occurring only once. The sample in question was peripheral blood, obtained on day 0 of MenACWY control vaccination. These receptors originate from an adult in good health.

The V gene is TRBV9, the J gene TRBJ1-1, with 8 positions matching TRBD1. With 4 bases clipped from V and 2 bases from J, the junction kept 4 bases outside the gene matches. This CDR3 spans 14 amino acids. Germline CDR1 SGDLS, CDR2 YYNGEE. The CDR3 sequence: CASSMGQANTEAFF. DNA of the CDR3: TGTGCCAGCAGCATGGGACAGGCTAACACTGAAGCTTTCTTT.

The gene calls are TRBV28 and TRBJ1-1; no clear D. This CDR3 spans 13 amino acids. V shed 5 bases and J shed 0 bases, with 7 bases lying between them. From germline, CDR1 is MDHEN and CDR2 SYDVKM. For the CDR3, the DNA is TGTGCCAGCAGTATGTTCATGAACACTGAAGCTTTCTTT. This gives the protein CASSMFMNTEAFF.

The CDR3 loop is CASSIGASMGGYTF. The CDR3 nucleotides are TGTGCCAGTAGTATTGGAGCGAGTATGGGTGGCTACACCTTC. The chain is built from TRBV19 and TRBJ1-2; unclear D gene. The CDR3 totals 14 residues. V was trimmed by 3 bases and J by 7 bases, leaving 15 bases between them. Germline lookup yields CDR1 LNHDA and CDR2 SQIVND (reference sequence).